This T cell receptor beta chain was captured by sequencing in a study of blood T cell repertoires in COVID-19. Study-wide background: Acute and convalescent COVID-19 specimens originated in the United States, Italy and Spain.

This CDR3 is built from 13 residues. V was cut by 4 bases and J by 0 bases, with 8 bases left in between. Germline lookup yields CDR1 SGHNT and CDR2 YYREEE (reference sequence). Original processing methods: How many nucleated cells were present was estimated from reference gene primer amplification. TCRdb's copy holds only in-frame clones and misses some; the assay was immunoSEQ multiplex PCR. V, J and clone size are those of that table, while D and trimming were read from the DNA. The table has roughly 100,000 clones, about 88% seen once; the top ten hold roughly 6.2%. The rearrangement links TRBV5-4 to TRBJ2-7; no clear D gene. Sequenced input: peripheral blood. The receptor was derived from a human donor in a cohort sampled during active COVID-19. For the CDR3, the DNA is TGTGCCAGCAGCCAACAAAACTCCTACGAGCAGTACTTC. Protein sequence: CASSQQNSYEQYF.